The clone carrying this TCR beta chain showed up many times. The target antigen is unknown. Quantitative molecular-barcoded 5'-RACE generated the TCR beta libraries. A single record per CDR3 protein comes from TCRdb applying MiXCR to the 5' RACE reads. The repertoire holds around 150,000 distinct CDR3 sequences, with 15% to 20% as singletons. These data belong to a study of CD8 T cells in ankylosing spondylitis. General study results and limits: Some of the motif variants had earlier been found in reactive arthritis patients' fluid and blood. Researchers reportedly found disease-linked clones significantly enriched in matched ankylosing spondylitis synovial fluid.

Trimming at V came to 7 bases and at J to 1 base, leaving 11 bases not matched to a gene. Germline loops: CDR1 DFQATT, CDR2 SNEGSKA (reference sequence). CDR3 length: 16 amino acids. This TCR derives from a male donor with ankylosing spondylitis or in good health (not recorded which). The gene calls are TRBV20-1 and TRBJ2-4; 9 positions agree with TRBD2. The material sequenced was blood, either unsorted or a sorted T cell fraction (not recorded which). CDR3 sequence (DNA): TGCAGTGTTCTCGGGGGCGGGAGGGTCGCCAAAAACATTCAGTACTTC. Translation gives CSVLGGGRVAKNIQYF.